The 23 T cell receptor beta chains given below trace back to one sample, sequenced in a study of Graves' ophthalmopathy and Graves' hyperthyroidism. The sequenced template was RNA, covering the TCR beta CDR3 region. First-round RT-PCR employed HTBI primers, with a second-round multiplex PCR after it. TCRdb called the multiplex PCR reads again in MiXCR, with one record for every CDR3 protein. The sample contains about 400,000 distinct CDR3 sequences, around 16% of which appear only once. The specimen sequenced was peripheral blood. All receptors derive from a young woman with Graves' ophthalmopathy.

This clonotype was recorded at least ten times. This chain connects TRBV6-5 to TRBJ2-7; D is perhaps TRBD2 (6 bases). This CDR3 comprises 17 residues. Trimming removed 0 bases at V and 2 bases at J, with 17 bases between. In germline, CDR1 is MNHEY, CDR2 SVGAGI. In DNA, the CDR3 is TGTGCCAGCAGTTACTCGAAGGAGCGCGGGGAGGCCTACGAGCAGTACTTC. As protein: CASSYSKERGEAYEQYF.

V and J are TRBV11-2 and TRBJ1-1; perhaps TRBD1 as D (6 bases). The V gene's germline CDR1 is SGHAT and CDR2 FQNNGV. The CDR3 totals 15 residues. Trimming shortened V by 5 bases and J by 6 bases, and 19 bases separated the two germline ends. This CDR3 reads CASSQIRGSLPEAFF. The CDR3 region has the DNA TGTGCCAGCAGCCAGATCAGGGGCAGCCTCCCTGAAGCTTTCTTT.

This clonotype was observed many times. V is TRBV6-2 or TRBV6-3 and J is TRBJ2-2, with D unresolved. Trimming cost V 4 bases and J 1 base, with 10 bases left between them. Germline lookup yields CDR1 MNHEY and CDR2 SVGEGT. This CDR3 comprises 15 residues. The CDR3, as DNA: TGTGCCAGCAGTTCTGAACAGTTGAACACCGGGGAGCTGTTTTTT. It encodes CASSSEQLNTGELFF.

This chain's CDR3 is CASSLENTRQLLHF. The CDR3 DNA follows: TGTGCCAGCAGTTTAGAGAATACAAGACAGCTCCTCCACTTT. This chain joins TRBV12-3 or TRBV12-4 and TRBJ1-6; a possible D gene is TRBD1 (5 bases). The CDR3 is 14 amino acids. Trimming cost V 1 base and J 15 bases, with 16 bases left between them.

The rearrangement uses TRBV27 and TRBJ2-7, with 12 bases matching TRBD2. CDR1 and CDR2 (germline): MNHEY, SMNVEV (reference sequence). The CDR3 is 17 amino acids. J gave up 2 bases and V 5 bases, and 10 bases lay outside the gene matches. This CDR3 reads CASSDLGLAGRPYEQYF. The CDR3 nucleotides are TGTGCCAGCAGTGACCTAGGACTAGCGGGGCGACCCTACGAGCAGTACTTC.

This clonotype was counted ten times or more. The CDR3 sequence: CASSIGGTSPLHF. The CDR3 nucleotides are TGTGCCAGCAGTATAGGAGGGACCTCACCCCTCCACTTT. The chain employs TRBV6-2 or TRBV6-3 and TRBJ1-6; TRBD1 is a possible D gene (5 bases). This CDR3 spans 13 amino acids. Trimming pared 5 bases from V and 10 bases from J, leaving 12 bases between. Germline values: CDR1 MNHEY, CDR2 SVGEGT.

In its sample, this clonotype was seen many times. The chain uses TRBV5-1 and TRBJ2-7; 8 nucleotides line up with TRBD2. The CDR3 has 14 amino acids. Germline lookup yields CDR1 SGHRS and CDR2 YFSETQ. The ends lost 2 bases at V and 2 bases at J; junction bases unmatched: 3. The DNA for the CDR3 is TGCGCCAGCAGCTTTAGAGCGGGGGCCTACGAGCAGTACTTC. It translates to CASSFRAGAYEQYF.

This clonotype came up many times. The chain links TRBV29-1 to TRBJ1-1; 9 bases agree with TRBD1. Germline V gene sequence: CDR1 SQVTM, CDR2 ANQGSEA. There are 14 residues in the CDR3. V trimming: 4 bases; J trimming: 5 bases; junction bases outside the gene matches: 8. The CDR3 DNA sequence: TGCAGCGTTGCACAGGGGGCGGGTAGGACTGAAGCTTTCTTT. Translating it yields CSVAQGAGRTEAFF.

This clonotype was seen ten or more times. The genes are TRBV29-1 and TRBJ1-3; D remains ambiguous. The CDR3 loop spans 12 amino acids. V was pared by 4 bases and J by 3 bases, with 7 bases between. Germline CDR1 is SQVTM and CDR2 is ANQGSEA. CDR3 protein: CSVVHNGNTIYF. CDR3 sequence (DNA): TGCAGCGTTGTTCATAATGGAAACACCATATATTTT.

This clonotype was recorded many times. V usage is TRBV7-2 and J usage is TRBJ2-5; D may be TRBD1 or TRBD2 (5 bases each). The CDR3 contains 14 residues. Germline loops: CDR1 SGHTA, CDR2 FQGNSA. The V gene lost 3 bases and the J gene lost 5 bases, with 13 bases spanning the gap. CDR3 loop: CASSFRGSGETQYF. The CDR3, as DNA: TGTGCCAGCAGCTTTAGGGGCTCGGGGGAGACCCAGTACTTC.

As regards this clonotype: A much larger clone lies one base from this, so it may be a read error. The chain combines TRBV9 with TRBJ1-6, with TRBD1 as a possible D gene (5 bases). This CDR3 has 15 amino acids. Trimming removed 4 bases from V and 8 bases from J, with 16 bases in between. The V gene's germline CDR1 is SGDLS and CDR2 YYNGEE. The CDR3 sequence is CASSTPVRGDSPLHF. DNA for the CDR3: TGTGCCAGCAGCACACCTGTGAGAGGGGATTCACCCCTCCACTTT.

At least ten counts were recorded for this clonotype. This rearrangement joins TRBV20-1 to TRBJ2-7, with a weak D call TRBD2 (6 bases). V gave up 3 bases and J gave up 2 bases, with 14 bases separating them. CDR3 size: 14 residues. CDR1 and CDR2 (germline): DFQATT, SNEGSKA (reference sequence). The CDR3 loop reads CSARGTAKAYEQYF. Here the CDR3 DNA reads TGCAGTGCTAGGGGGACTGCCAAGGCCTACGAGCAGTACTTC.

Many counts were recorded for this clonotype. This sequence joins TRBV20-1 and TRBJ2-5, with D perhaps matching TRBD2 (6 bases). Trimming pared 2 bases from V and 4 bases from J, leaving 17 bases between. The CDR3 totals 15 residues. Germline V gene sequence: CDR1 DFQATT, CDR2 SNEGSKA (reference sequence). CDR3 amino acids: CSARSFRGAGETQYF. In DNA, the CDR3 is TGCAGTGCTAGAAGTTTCCGGGGAGCGGGAGAGACCCAGTACTTC.

This clonotype came up once. Possible read error: a much larger clone is one base away. The chain recombines TRBV5-1 with TRBJ1-1; D gene unclear. The CDR3 sequence is 14 residues long. In germline, CDR1 is SGHRS, CDR2 YFSETQ. The V gene lost 7 bases and the J gene lost 1 base, with 14 bases spanning the gap. CDR3 nucleotides: TGCGCCAGCGCTCTGGTCCCGAGGAACACTGAAGCTTTCTTT. The encoded protein is CASALVPRNTEAFF.

The chain combines TRBV27 with TRBJ2-5; 12 positions match TRBD1. This CDR3 is 15 amino acids long. Germline V gives CDR1 MNHEY, CDR2 SMNVEV (reference sequence). With V trimmed by 4 bases and J by 5 bases, 5 bases remained unmatched. CDR3 sequence reads: CASSSGTGGVETQYF. CDR3 sequence (DNA): TGTGCCAGCAGTTCAGGGACAGGGGGCGTTGAGACCCAGTACTTC.

This clonotype was found a few times. The CDR3, as DNA: TGTGCCAGCAGTCACCCCGGGACTAGCGGGAGGGACGAGCAGTACTTC. Its protein product is CASSHPGTSGRDEQYF. This chain connects TRBV6-2 or TRBV6-3 to TRBJ2-7, with TRBD2 matching 16 bases. V was pared by 5 bases and J by 5 bases, with 6 bases of the junction left unmatched. The CDR3 is 16 residues long. Germline V gene lookup returns CDR1 MNHEY and CDR2 SVGEGT.

This clonotype was counted ten times or more. A much bigger clone sits one base away, suggesting this may be a read error. This rearrangement joins TRBV20-1 to TRBJ1-1; unclear D gene. CDR1 is DFQATT and CDR2 is SNEGSKA in the germline V gene (reference sequence). The ends were cut back, 0 bases at V and 2 bases at J, with 10 bases in the middle. The CDR3 is 14 residues long. CDR3 nucleotide sequence: TGCAGTGCTAGAGATCTCTCGGCAAACACTGAAGCTTTCTTT. Amino acid sequence: CSARDLSANTEAFF.

At least ten counts were recorded for this clonotype. V gene TRBV5-1 combines with J gene TRBJ2-6; D is ambiguous. V was shortened by 2 bases and J by 4 bases, with 10 bases between the two germline ends. This CDR3 contains 15 residues. Germline CDR1 and CDR2: SGHRS and YFSETQ. CDR3 protein: CASSLQWTGANVLTF. Written as DNA, the CDR3 is TGCGCCAGCAGCTTACAATGGACCGGGGCCAACGTCCTGACTTTC.

The sample holds many counts of this clonotype. The chain recombines TRBV4-2 with TRBJ1-1; 7 bases agree with TRBD1. The CDR3 consists of 15 residues. In germline, CDR1 is LGHNA, CDR2 YNFKEQ. With V trimmed by 5 bases and J by 0 bases, 6 bases remained unmatched. CDR3 bases: TGTGCCAGCAGCTATGAGACAGGGTTGAACACTGAAGCTTTCTTT. Translated, it gives CASSYETGLNTEAFF.

This clonotype was detected many times. The chain recombines TRBV6-2 or TRBV6-3 with TRBJ2-7; weak D call: TRBD2 (6 bases). Germline CDR1 reads MNHEY; CDR2 reads SVGEGT. Trimming pared 7 bases from V and 2 bases from J, leaving 15 bases between. The CDR3 runs to 14 residues. The CDR3, as DNA: TGTGCCAGCACGGCGGGGAACCTCCCCTACGAGCAGTACTTC. Translating it yields CASTAGNLPYEQYF.

This clonotype occurred many times. The chain links TRBV4-1 to TRBJ1-6, with 9 bases that match TRBD1. Looked up from germline, CDR1 is MGHRA and CDR2 is YSYEKL. Losses at the gene ends were 2 bases for V and 0 bases for J; bases not matched to a gene: 8. The CDR3 runs 19 residues. The CDR3: CASSQLPPGQGSYNSPLHF. The CDR3 bases are TGCGCCAGCAGCCAACTCCCGCCGGGACAGGGCTCCTATAATTCACCCCTCCACTTT.

This clonotype showed up many times. V and J are TRBV18 and TRBJ1-1; D perhaps matches TRBD1 (6 bases). This CDR3 spans 15 amino acids. Germline V gene data show CDR1 as KGHSH and CDR2 as LQKENI. The V end lost 3 bases, the J end lost 5 bases, and 16 bases lay between the germline ends. The CDR3 reads CASSPNTGRRTEAFF. CDR3 in DNA: TGTGCCAGCTCACCGAATACAGGGAGGCGTACTGAAGCTTTCTTT.

This clonotype was detected many times. Without the conserved terminal phenylalanine or tryptophan, this CDR3 likely stems from a read error. The genes are TRBV7-8 and TRBJ2-5, with D possibly being TRBD1 or TRBD2 (5 bases each). The germline V gene encodes CDR1 SGHVS and CDR2 FQNEAQ. The CDR3 has 12 residues. V was trimmed by 5 bases and J by 5 bases, leaving 9 bases between them. CDR3 in DNA: TGTGCCAGCAGCCGCTGGGGGGAGACCCAGTACTCC. Encoded protein: CASSRWGETQYS.